The 3 T cell receptor beta chains reported below all come from one sample, sequenced in a study of blood T cell repertoires in COVID-19. Generated by immunoSEQ multiplex PCR, the TCRdb table keeps only in-frame clones and is missing some. This table holds 40,000 or so clones, roughly 80% found once. The specimen was peripheral blood. The receptor set was obtained from a man in his sixties in a cohort sampled during active COVID-19.

CDR3 sequence reads: CASSLRDRGAKNIQYF. The CDR3 DNA follows: TGTGCCAGCAGTTTAAGGGACAGGGGAGCCAAAAACATTCAGTACTTC. The chain combines TRBV27 with TRBJ2-4; the match to TRBD1 covers 10 bases. Looked up from germline, CDR1 is MNHEY and CDR2 is SMNVEV (reference sequence). This CDR3 is built from 16 residues. The junction had 1 base not matched to a gene; V was cut back by 2 bases and J by 0 bases.

The count of this clone is one. The J gene is TRBJ1-2, the V gene TRBV7-2; no reliable D call. Per the germline V gene, CDR1 is SGHTA and CDR2 is FQGNSA. The CDR3 runs 15 residues. Trimming cost V 1 base and J 4 bases, with 13 bases left between them. DNA for the CDR3: TGTGCCAGCAGCTTAGGCCGGGAGGATAGCTATGGCTACACCTTC. This gives the protein CASSLGREDSYGYTF.

The CDR3 reads CATSSGWASGAAYEQYF. CDR3 in DNA: TGTGCCACCAGCAGTGGTTGGGCTAGCGGGGCCGCTTACGAGCAGTACTTC. The chain links TRBV15 to TRBJ2-7, with 9 nucleotides matching TRBD2. Germline-derived CDR1 and CDR2 are LNHNV and YYDKDF (reference sequence). The CDR3 runs 17 residues. J was trimmed by 4 bases and V by 3 bases; bases with no gene match: 13. Complete variable domain (other parts from reference TRBV15 and TRBJ2-7): DAMVIQNPRYQVTQFGKPVTLSCSQTLNHNVMYWYQQKSSQAPKLLFHYYDKDFNNEADTPDNFQSRRPNTSFCFLDIRSPGLGDTAMYLCATSSGWASGAAYEQYFGPGTRLTVT.